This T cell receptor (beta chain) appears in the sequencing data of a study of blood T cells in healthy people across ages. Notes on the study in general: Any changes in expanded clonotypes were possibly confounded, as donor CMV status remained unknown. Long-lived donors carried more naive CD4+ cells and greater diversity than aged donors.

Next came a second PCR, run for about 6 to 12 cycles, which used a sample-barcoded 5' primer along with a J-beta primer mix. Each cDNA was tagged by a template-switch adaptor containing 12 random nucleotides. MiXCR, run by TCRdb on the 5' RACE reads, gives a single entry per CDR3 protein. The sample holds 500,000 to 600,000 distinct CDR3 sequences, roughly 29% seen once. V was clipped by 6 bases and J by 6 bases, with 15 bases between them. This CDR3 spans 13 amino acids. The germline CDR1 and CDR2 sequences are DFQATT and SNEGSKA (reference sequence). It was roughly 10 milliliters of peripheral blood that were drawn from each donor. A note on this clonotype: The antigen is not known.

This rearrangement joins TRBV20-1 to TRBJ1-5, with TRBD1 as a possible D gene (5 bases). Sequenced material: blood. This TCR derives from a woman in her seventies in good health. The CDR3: CSAHGGYSQPQHF. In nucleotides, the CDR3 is TGCAGTGCCCATGGGGGTTATAGTCAGCCCCAGCATTTT.